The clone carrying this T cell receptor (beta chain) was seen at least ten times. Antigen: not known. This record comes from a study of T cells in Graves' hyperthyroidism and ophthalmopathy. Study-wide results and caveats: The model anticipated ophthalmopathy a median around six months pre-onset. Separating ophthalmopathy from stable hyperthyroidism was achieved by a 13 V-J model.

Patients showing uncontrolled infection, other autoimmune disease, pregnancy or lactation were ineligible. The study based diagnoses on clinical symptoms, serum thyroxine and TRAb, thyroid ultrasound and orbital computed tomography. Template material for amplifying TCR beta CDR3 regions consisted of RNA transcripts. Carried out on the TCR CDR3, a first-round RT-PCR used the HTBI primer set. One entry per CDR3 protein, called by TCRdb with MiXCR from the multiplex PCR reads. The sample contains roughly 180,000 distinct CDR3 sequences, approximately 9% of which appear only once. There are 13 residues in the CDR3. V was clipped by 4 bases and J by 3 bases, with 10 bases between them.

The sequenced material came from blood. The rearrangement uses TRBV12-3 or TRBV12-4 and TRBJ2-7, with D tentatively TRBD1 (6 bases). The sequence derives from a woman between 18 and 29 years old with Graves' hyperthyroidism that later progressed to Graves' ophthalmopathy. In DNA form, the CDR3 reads TGTGCCAGCAGTTCAGGACAGATCTACGAGCAGTACTTC. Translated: CASSSGQIYEQYF.